Sequencing of this TCR beta chain was carried out in a study of Ad26.COV2.S vaccination and SARS-CoV-2 variants. CDR3 size: 16 residues. The junction had 6 bases not matched to a gene; V was cut back by 4 bases and J by 2 bases. Germline V gene lookup returns CDR1 SGHRS and CDR2 YFSETQ. Profiled with immunoSEQ multiplex PCR; TCRdb holds only in-frame clones, not every one. The sample consists of over 250,000 clones, around 87% of them appearing once. Noted treatment: 15 to 20 received Ad26.COV2.S at low or high dose, single or two shots; about 5 received placebo; per-sample allocation not given. The investigators took samples on day 63 after the first vaccine or placebo injection.

Material: peripheral blood, obtained in a trial of Ad26.COV2.S vaccine versus placebo. The chain combines TRBV5-1 with TRBJ1-4; 9 bases align to TRBD1. The clonotype originates from a person between 18 and 59 years old who received the Ad26.COV2.S COVID-19 vaccine or a placebo. The chain's CDR3 is CASSDGQGSTNEKLFF. Here the CDR3 DNA reads TGCGCCAGCAGCGATGGACAGGGGAGCACTAATGAAAAACTGTTTTTT.